The 19 T cell receptor beta chains in this list originate from one sample, sequenced in a study of T cell repertoires in cytomegalovirus infection. Their cognate antigens are unknown. MiXCR, applied by TCRdb to the reads, yields one record per CDR3 protein. Among about 83,000 distinct CDR3 sequences listed, about 24% were seen once. The starting material was CD8+ T cells from cultured PBMCs, obtained from culture after CMV antigen stimulation. Receptors originate from a human donor in good health (CMV status not recorded). Some clones in this sample may be carry-over from other donors' samples.

V is TRBV28 and J is TRBJ2-7; TRBD2 aligns across 8 bases. The V gene end was trimmed by 5 bases and the J gene end by 0 bases; junction bases not matched to a gene: 6. The germline V gene encodes CDR1 MDHEN and CDR2 SYDVKM. This CDR3 comprises 15 residues. The CDR3 bases are TGTGCCAGCAGTGCTTCCGGGGGGGTCTCCTACGAGCAGTACTTC. The encoded protein is CASSASGGVSYEQYF.

V is TRBV6-5 and J is TRBJ1-1, with D perhaps matching TRBD1 (6 bases). V lost 2 bases and J lost 3, with 10 bases in between. The CDR3 is 14 amino acids. Per germline, CDR1 MNHEY and CDR2 SVGAGI. CDR3 residues: CASSYIRGDTEAFF. The CDR3 DNA reads TGTGCCAGCAGTTACATTAGGGGGGACACTGAAGCTTTCTTT.

This chain connects TRBV20-1 to TRBJ2-3; 9 bases are a match to TRBD2. CDR1 and CDR2 (germline): DFQATT, SNEGSKA (reference sequence). V lost 2 bases and J lost 1; bases outside the gene matches: 10. This CDR3 is 17 amino acids long. CDR3 DNA sequence: TGCAGTGCTAGACCCCTTGGGGCTAGCGGGGGCACAGATACGCAGTATTTT. Amino acids: CSARPLGASGGTDTQYF.

Many counts were recorded for this clonotype. The chain carries TRBV6-6 and TRBJ2-3; tentative D call: TRBD1 (6 bases). The CDR3 covers 15 residues. The germline V gene encodes CDR1 MNHNY and CDR2 SVGAGI (reference sequence). Trimming took 0 bases from V and 5 from J, leaving 12 bases between them. This CDR3 reads CASSYSNRVGDTQYF. CDR3 DNA: TGTGCCAGCAGTTACTCGAACAGGGTTGGAGATACGCAGTATTTT.

In this sample, this clonotype turned up a few times. V and J are TRBV28 and TRBJ2-2, with D hard to call. The CDR3 spans 15 residues. The V gene lost 6 bases and the J gene lost 2 bases, with 13 bases spanning the gap. The germline V gene encodes CDR1 MDHEN and CDR2 SYDVKM. CDR3 region: CASSLGVFNTGELFF. The CDR3 DNA follows: TGTGCCAGCAGCCTTGGGGTGTTCAACACCGGGGAGCTGTTTTTT. Full variable domain (remainder filled in from reference TRBV28 and TRBJ2-2): DVKVTQSSRYLVKRTGEKVFLECVQDMDHENMFWYRQDPGLGLRLIYFSYDVKMKEKGDIPEGYSVSREKKERFSLILESASTNQTSMYLCASSLGVFNTGELFFGEGSRLTVL.

The V gene is TRBV6-2 or TRBV6-3, the J gene TRBJ1-2, with unresolved D. This CDR3 has 13 residues. V was cut by 5 bases and J by 5 bases, with 12 bases left in between. From germline, CDR1 is MNHEY and CDR2 SVGEGT. The CDR3 protein is CASSVRPIYGYTF. The CDR3 DNA reads TGTGCCAGCAGTGTAAGACCGATTTATGGCTACACCTTC.

The chain couples TRBV12-3 or TRBV12-4 to TRBJ2-2; perhaps D is TRBD1 or TRBD2 (6 bases each). Between the trimmed V and J ends, which lost 8 bases and 0 bases, there was a span of 13 bases. CDR3 length equals 15 residues. Written as DNA, the CDR3 is TGTGCCAGCCGACTGGGGGGCGCGAACACCGGGGAGCTGTTTTTT. Encoded protein: CASRLGGANTGELFF.

This clonotype appeared a few times. V gene TRBV5-1 combines with J gene TRBJ2-3, with no clear D. This CDR3 spans 15 amino acids. Trimming shortened V by 0 bases and J by 3 bases, and 11 bases separated the two germline ends. Germline CDR1 SGHRS, CDR2 YFSETQ. The CDR3 DNA follows: TGCGCCAGCAGCTTGGAACAGCCTGGAACAGATACGCAGTATTTT. It yields the protein CASSLEQPGTDTQYF.

This clonotype was recorded many times. The genes are TRBV4-1 and TRBJ2-3; D is unclear. CDR1 is MGHRA, CDR2 YSYEKL, per germline. The CDR3 sequence is 17 residues long. V dropped 3 bases and J dropped 0 bases, with 16 bases sitting between them. CDR3 sequence (DNA): TGCGCCAGCAGCCAGGGCGGCCCTGGTGCTAGCACAGATACGCAGTATTTT. Its translation is CASSQGGPGASTDTQYF.

The gene calls are TRBV11-3 and TRBJ1-2, with D maybe TRBD1 (5 bases). CDR1 is SGHNT and CDR2 is YENEEA in the germline V gene. Trimming cost V 4 bases and J 3 bases, with 12 bases left between them. This CDR3 spans 14 amino acids. CDR3 nucleotides: TGTGCCAGCAGCTCAATTACAGGCGACTATGGCTACACCTTC. Its translation is CASSSITGDYGYTF.

The chain is built from TRBV6-2 or TRBV6-3 and TRBJ2-7; D is unresolved. CDR1 is MNHEY and CDR2 is SVGEGT in the germline V gene. This CDR3 region has 10 residues. The germline V and J ends were trimmed by 10 bases and 3 bases, with 7 bases remaining between them. CDR3 in DNA: TGTGCCACATGGAACTACGAGCAGTACTTC. Residues: CATWNYEQYF.

This clonotype was observed at least ten times. This chain joins TRBV12-3 or TRBV12-4 and TRBJ2-1, with 7 bases identical to TRBD2. The junction had 11 bases not matched to a gene; V was cut back by 5 bases and J by 4 bases. This CDR3 spans 16 amino acids. This CDR3 is CASSTRGARGYNEQFF. The CDR3 bases are TGTGCCAGCAGTACCCGCGGGGCGCGGGGGTACAATGAGCAGTTCTTC.

The chain uses TRBV20-1 and TRBJ1-3, with 7 bases lining up with TRBD1. After removal of 5 bases from V and 0 bases from J, the junction contained 4 bases not matched to a gene. This CDR3 contains 14 residues. Germline V gene data show CDR1 as DFQATT and CDR2 as SNEGSKA (reference sequence). The CDR3 DNA reads TGCAGTGCTGAGACAGGGCTCTCTGGAAACACCATATATTTT. Amino acids: CSAETGLSGNTIYF.

This clonotype was observed many times. This rearrangement joins TRBV7-2 to TRBJ1-6, with a possible D match to TRBD1 (5 bases). Germline assignment: CDR1 SGHTA and CDR2 FQGNSA. The CDR3 is 15 amino acids. The V end lost 1 base, the J end lost 10 bases, and 14 bases lay between the germline ends. In nucleotides, the CDR3 is TGTGCCAGCAGCTTAGTGATAGGGGCCGGGTCACCCCTCCACTTT. As protein: CASSLVIGAGSPLHF.

The rearrangement uses TRBV28 and TRBJ2-7, with a weak D call TRBD1 (6 bases). The germline gives CDR1 MDHEN, CDR2 SYDVKM. Between the trimmed V and J ends, which lost 8 bases and 4 bases, there was a span of 9 bases. The CDR3 is 11 amino acids. The CDR3 sequence is CASRDTYEQYF. The CDR3, as DNA: TGTGCCAGCCGGGACACATACGAGCAGTACTTC. The variable domain in full, with the rest retrieved from reference TRBV28 and TRBJ2-7, is DVKVTQSSRYLVKRTGEKVFLECVQDMDHENMFWYRQDPGLGLRLIYFSYDVKMKEKGDIPEGYSVSREKKERFSLILESASTNQTSMYLCASRDTYEQYFGPGTRLTVT.

The chain couples TRBV12-3 or TRBV12-4 to TRBJ2-1, with D possibly being TRBD1 or TRBD2 (5 bases each). The ends were cut back, 4 bases at V and 9 bases at J, with 22 bases in the middle. The CDR3 spans 16 residues. The CDR3 spells CASSYRRAGALLEQFF. For the CDR3, the DNA is TGTGCCAGCAGTTACCGTAGGGCCGGGGCCCTTCTTGAGCAGTTCTTC.

The V gene is TRBV5-6, the J gene TRBJ1-1, with D maybe TRBD1 (5 bases). The germline gives CDR1 SGHDT, CDR2 YYEEEE. The CDR3 totals 15 residues. V lost 1 base and J lost 4, with 14 bases in between. CDR3 protein: CASSLLGRWVTEAFF. Here the CDR3 DNA reads TGTGCCAGCAGCTTGTTGGGGCGCTGGGTCACTGAAGCTTTCTTT.

The rearrangement joins TRBV19 to TRBJ2-1; 10 bases agree with TRBD1. Germline CDR1 LNHDA, CDR2 SQIVND (reference sequence). The CDR3 extends over 15 amino acids. V gave up 4 bases and J gave up 6 bases; unmatched junction bases: 6. Here the CDR3 reads CASSTLRTGGNEQFF. The CDR3 nucleotides are TGTGCCAGTAGTACCCTTCGGACAGGGGGCAATGAGCAGTTCTTC.

At least ten counts were recorded for this clonotype. The chain joins TRBV7-2 to TRBJ2-1, with 10 positions matching TRBD2. Germline-derived CDR1 and CDR2 are SGHTA and FQGNSA. This CDR3 is built from 15 residues. The junction had 8 bases not matched to a gene; V was cut back by 2 bases and J by 10 bases. CDR3 bases: TGTGCCAGCAGCTTACTAGCGGGGGCCGTTTCGGAGCAGTTCTTC. It translates to CASSLLAGAVSEQFF.